This record concerns one T cell receptor beta chain sequence. These data are taken from a study of T cell changes during pregnancy in multiple sclerosis. The assay was immunoSEQ multiplex PCR, and TCRdb's table has in-frame clones only and misses some. The data hold 26,000 or so clones, with approximately 89% observed a single time. The CDR3 is 19 residues long. Germline V lookup: CDR1 SEHNR, CDR2 FQNEAQ (reference sequence). The ends lost 5 bases at V and 0 bases at J; junction bases unmatched: 10. This chain links TRBV7-9 with TRBJ2-6; TRBD1 aligns across 10 bases. This specimen was CD8+ T cells from peripheral blood mononuclear cells, taken in the second trimester of pregnancy. The clonotype was recovered from a female donor with multiple sclerosis, enrolled in a pregnancy study. This chain's CDR3 is CASSPGQGTLFSGANVLTF. The CDR3 coding sequence is TGTGCCAGCAGCCCGGGACAGGGGACTCTATTCTCTGGGGCCAACGTCCTGACTTTC.